These 8 T cell receptor beta chains were sequenced from one sample in a study of OX40 agonist ivuxolimab in advanced cancers. Only in-frame clones appear in the TCRdb table, and some are missing; sequencing was by immunoSEQ multiplex PCR. The sample records more than 15,000 clones, approximately 84% being singletons. The material was CD4+ or CD8+ T cells sorted from blood, obtained in a trial of the OX40 agonist ivuxolimab. These receptors all stem from an adult with an advanced solid tumor such as melanoma, head and neck, liver or kidney cancer.

The chain couples TRBV5-1 to TRBJ2-5; D is tentatively TRBD1 or TRBD2 (5 bases each). Trimming cost V 3 bases and J 5 bases, with 20 bases left between them. The CDR3 extends over 16 amino acids. Per germline, CDR1 SGHRS and CDR2 YFSETQ. The DNA of the CDR3 is TGCGCCAGCAGCTCTTACCGGGGCCAGACGACGGAGACCCAGTACTTC. Translation gives CASSSYRGQTTETQYF.

J is TRBJ2-5 and V is TRBV27, with 10 bases identical to TRBD2. The CDR3 totals 16 residues. Germline V CDR1 and CDR2: MNHEY, SMNVEV (reference sequence). With 8 bases clipped from V and 5 bases from J, the junction kept 14 bases outside the gene matches. CDR3 nucleotides: TGTGCCAGCGGACTAGCGGCGAAGCCCCTAATGGAGACCCAGTACTTC. This codes for CASGLAAKPLMETQYF.

CDR3 bases: TGCGCCACCGCGGACATCCCTGGAAACACCATATATTTT. This gives the protein CATADIPGNTIYF. The chain has TRBV5-1 and TRBJ1-3; tentatively, D is TRBD1 (5 bases). From germline, CDR1 is SGHRS and CDR2 YFSETQ. The V and J ends lost 9 bases and 2 bases respectively, with 12 bases between them. The CDR3 totals 13 residues.

The CDR3 DNA reads as TGCGCCAGCAGCCAAGACGCCGGGACAGGGGCCACTGAAGCTTTCTTT. It is translated as CASSQDAGTGATEAFF. This chain links TRBV4-1 with TRBJ1-1; 10 nucleotides align to TRBD1. V lost 0 bases and J lost 4; bases outside the gene matches: 5. This CDR3 is 16 amino acids long. Looked up from germline, CDR1 is MGHRA and CDR2 is YSYEKL.

The rearrangement uses TRBV27 and TRBJ2-3, with D unresolved. The CDR3 runs 14 residues. Trimming pared 0 bases from V and 6 bases from J, leaving 10 bases between. CDR1 and CDR2 from the germline V gene are MNHEY and SMNVEV (reference sequence). The CDR3 reads CASSLSVMSDTQYF. As DNA, the CDR3 is TGTGCCAGCAGTTTATCAGTTATGTCCGATACGCAGTATTTT.

The chain has TRBV28 and TRBJ2-2; tentatively, D is TRBD2 (5 bases). Germline V lookup: CDR1 MDHEN, CDR2 SYDVKM. CDR3 length: 14 residues. With 7 bases removed from V and 0 bases from J, the gap between germline ends came to 9 bases. Written as DNA, the CDR3 is TGTGCCAGCACTAAGAGGGCGAACACCGGGGAGCTGTTTTTT. It codes for CASTKRANTGELFF.

The V and J genes are TRBV11-2 and TRBJ2-1; 7 positions match TRBD1. V shed 3 bases and J 8 bases; nucleotides not matched to a gene: 13. The CDR3 covers 16 residues. Germline V gene data show CDR1 as SGHAT and CDR2 as FQNNGV. Here the CDR3 reads CASSLGTTGMVDEQFF. CDR3 in DNA: TGTGCCAGCAGCTTGGGGACGACAGGGATGGTTGATGAGCAGTTCTTC. The full variable domain, completed using reference TRBV11-2 and TRBJ2-1, is EAGVAQSPRYKIIEKRQSVAFWCNPISGHATLYWYQQILGQGPKLLIQFQNNGVVDDSQLPKDRFSAERLKGVDSTLKIQPAKLEDSAVYLCASSLGTTGMVDEQFFGPGTRLTVL.

V and J are TRBV4-1 and TRBJ1-1; tentatively, D is TRBD1 (6 bases). The V gene's germline CDR1 is MGHRA and CDR2 YSYEKL. Trimming pared 4 bases from V and 6 bases from J, leaving 21 bases between. The CDR3 spans 16 residues. The CDR3 region is CASSLWQGSGGAEAFF. The CDR3 DNA reads TGCGCCAGCAGCCTTTGGCAGGGGTCGGGCGGCGCTGAAGCTTTCTTT.